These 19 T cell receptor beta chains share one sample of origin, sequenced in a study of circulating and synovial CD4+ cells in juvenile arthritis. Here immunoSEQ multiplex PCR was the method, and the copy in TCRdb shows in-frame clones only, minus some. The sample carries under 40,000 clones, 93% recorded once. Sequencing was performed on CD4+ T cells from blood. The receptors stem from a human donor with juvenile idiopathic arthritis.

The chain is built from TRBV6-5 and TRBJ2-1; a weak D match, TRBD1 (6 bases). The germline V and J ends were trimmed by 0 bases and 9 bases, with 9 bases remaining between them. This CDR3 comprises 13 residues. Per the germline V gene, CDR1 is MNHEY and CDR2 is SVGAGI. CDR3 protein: CASSYSYRAEQFF. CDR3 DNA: TGTGCCAGCAGTTACTCGTACAGGGCTGAGCAGTTCTTC.

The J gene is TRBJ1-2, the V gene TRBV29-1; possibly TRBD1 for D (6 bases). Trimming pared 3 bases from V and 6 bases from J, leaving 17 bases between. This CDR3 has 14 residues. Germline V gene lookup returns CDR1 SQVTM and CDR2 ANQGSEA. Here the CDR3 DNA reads TGCAGCGTTGAGGGGGCGGTTAGCTTCCATGGCTACACCTTC. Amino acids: CSVEGAVSFHGYTF.

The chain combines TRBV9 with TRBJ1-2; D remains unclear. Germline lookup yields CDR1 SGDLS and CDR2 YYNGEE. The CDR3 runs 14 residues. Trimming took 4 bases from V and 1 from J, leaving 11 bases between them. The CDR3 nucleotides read TGTGCCAGCAGCCTCTTGTTACTTAACTATGGCTACACCTTC. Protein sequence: CASSLLLLNYGYTF.

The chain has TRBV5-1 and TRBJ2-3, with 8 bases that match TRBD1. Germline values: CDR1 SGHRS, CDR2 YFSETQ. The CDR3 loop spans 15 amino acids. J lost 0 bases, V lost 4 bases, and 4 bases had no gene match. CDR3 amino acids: CASSPWTGSTDTQYF. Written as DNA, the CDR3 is TGCGCCAGCAGCCCCTGGACAGGGAGCACAGATACGCAGTATTTT.

In DNA, the CDR3 is TGTGCCAGCAGCTCGATACAAGGAGACGGGGAGCTGTTTTTT. Encoded protein: CASSSIQGDGELFF. The chain employs TRBV5-4 and TRBJ2-2; D is uncertain. Germline V gene lookup returns CDR1 SGHNT and CDR2 YYREEE (reference sequence). V was clipped by 3 bases and J by 7 bases, with 13 bases between them. This CDR3 spans 14 amino acids.

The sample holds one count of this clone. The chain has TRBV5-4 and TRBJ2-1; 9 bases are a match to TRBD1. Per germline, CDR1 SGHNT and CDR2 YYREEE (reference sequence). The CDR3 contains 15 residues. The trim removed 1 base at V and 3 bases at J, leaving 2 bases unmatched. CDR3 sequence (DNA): TGTGCCAGCAGCTTGAGGGACAGGGACTACAATGAGCAGTTCTTC. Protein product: CASSLRDRDYNEQFF.

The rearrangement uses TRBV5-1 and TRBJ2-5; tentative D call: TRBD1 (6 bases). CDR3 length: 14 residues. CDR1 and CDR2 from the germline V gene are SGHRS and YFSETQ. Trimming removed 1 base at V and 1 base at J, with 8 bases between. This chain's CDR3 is CASSLTQGQETQYF. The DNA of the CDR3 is TGCGCCAGCAGCTTGACACAGGGCCAAGAGACCCAGTACTTC.

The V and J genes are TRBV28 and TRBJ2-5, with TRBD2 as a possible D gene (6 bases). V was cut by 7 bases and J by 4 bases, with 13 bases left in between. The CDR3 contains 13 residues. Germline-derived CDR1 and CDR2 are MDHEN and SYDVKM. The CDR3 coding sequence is TGTGCCAGCATCGCGGGACGGGCAGAGACCCAGTACTTC. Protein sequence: CASIAGRAETQYF.

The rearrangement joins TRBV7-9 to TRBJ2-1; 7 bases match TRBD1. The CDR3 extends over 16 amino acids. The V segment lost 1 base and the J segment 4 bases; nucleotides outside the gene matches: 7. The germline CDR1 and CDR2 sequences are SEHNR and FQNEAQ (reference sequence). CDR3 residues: CASSLGFRGLYNEQFF. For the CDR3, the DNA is TGTGCCAGCAGCTTAGGGTTCAGGGGGTTGTACAATGAGCAGTTCTTC.

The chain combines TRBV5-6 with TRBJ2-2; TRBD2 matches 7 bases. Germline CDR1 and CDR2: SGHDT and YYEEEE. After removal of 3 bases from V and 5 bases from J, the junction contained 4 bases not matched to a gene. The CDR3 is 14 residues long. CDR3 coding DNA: TGTGCCAGCAGCTCGGTACTAGCGACCGGGGAGCTGTTTTTT. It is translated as CASSSVLATGELFF.

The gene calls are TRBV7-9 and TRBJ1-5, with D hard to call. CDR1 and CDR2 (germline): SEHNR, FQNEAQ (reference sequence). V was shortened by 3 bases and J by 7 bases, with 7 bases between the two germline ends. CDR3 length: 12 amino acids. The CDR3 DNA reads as TGTGCCAGCAGCTTTTTGCGACAGCCCCAGCATTTT. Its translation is CASSFLRQPQHF.

The DNA for the CDR3 is TGTGCCAGCAGTAGTCTCCCCGGGACAGCGCTCCATATAGCTAACTATGGCTACACCTTC. Translated, it gives CASSSLPGTALHIANYGYTF. The chain recombines TRBV21-1 with TRBJ1-2; the table names TRBD1, a call not compared with the DNA. TRBV21-1 has pseudogene status. The CDR3 spans 20 residues.

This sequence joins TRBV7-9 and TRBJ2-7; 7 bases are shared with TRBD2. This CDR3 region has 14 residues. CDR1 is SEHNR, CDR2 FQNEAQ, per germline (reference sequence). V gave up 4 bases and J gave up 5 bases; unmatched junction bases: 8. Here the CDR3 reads CASSSRTSRDEQYF. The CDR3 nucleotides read TGTGCCAGCAGCTCCCGGACTAGTCGGGACGAGCAGTACTTC.

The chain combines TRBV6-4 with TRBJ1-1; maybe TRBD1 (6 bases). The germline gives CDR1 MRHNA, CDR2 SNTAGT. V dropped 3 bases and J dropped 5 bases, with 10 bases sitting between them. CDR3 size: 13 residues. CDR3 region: CASSEYRATEAFF. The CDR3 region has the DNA TGTGCCAGCAGTGAATACAGGGCAACTGAAGCTTTCTTT.

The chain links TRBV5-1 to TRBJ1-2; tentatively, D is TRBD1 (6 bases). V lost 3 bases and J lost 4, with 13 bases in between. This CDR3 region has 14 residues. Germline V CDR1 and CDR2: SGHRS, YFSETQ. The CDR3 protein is CASSSNRVPYGYTF. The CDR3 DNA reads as TGCGCCAGCAGCTCCAACAGGGTCCCCTATGGCTACACCTTC.

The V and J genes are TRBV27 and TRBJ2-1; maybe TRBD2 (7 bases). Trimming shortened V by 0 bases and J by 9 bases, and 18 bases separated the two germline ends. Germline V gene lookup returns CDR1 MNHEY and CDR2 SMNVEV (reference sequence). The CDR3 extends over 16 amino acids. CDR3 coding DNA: TGTGCCAGCAGTTTATCTTGGGGGGGCGGTCAAGGTGAGCAGTTCTTC. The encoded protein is CASSLSWGGGQGEQFF.

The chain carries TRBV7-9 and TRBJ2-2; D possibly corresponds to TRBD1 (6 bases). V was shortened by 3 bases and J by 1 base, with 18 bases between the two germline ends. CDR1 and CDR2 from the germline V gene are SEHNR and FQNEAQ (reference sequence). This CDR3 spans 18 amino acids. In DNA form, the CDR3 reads TGTGCCAGCAGCTTTTCAAGACAGGCACCAGAGAACACCGGGGAGCTGTTTTTT. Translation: CASSFSRQAPENTGELFF.

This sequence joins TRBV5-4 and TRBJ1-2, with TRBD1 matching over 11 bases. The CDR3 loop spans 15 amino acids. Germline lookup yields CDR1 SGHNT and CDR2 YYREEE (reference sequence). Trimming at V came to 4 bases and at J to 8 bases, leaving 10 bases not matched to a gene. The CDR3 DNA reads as TGTGCCAGCAGCCGGGACAGGGGGTCCTCAGGAGGCTACACCTTC. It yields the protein CASSRDRGSSGGYTF. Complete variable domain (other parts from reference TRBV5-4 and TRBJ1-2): ETGVTQSPTHLIKTRGQQVTLRCSSQSGHNTVSWYQQALGQGPQFIFQYYREEENGRGNFPPRFSGLQFPNYSSELNVNALELDDSALYLCASSRDRGSSGGYTFGSGTRLTVV.

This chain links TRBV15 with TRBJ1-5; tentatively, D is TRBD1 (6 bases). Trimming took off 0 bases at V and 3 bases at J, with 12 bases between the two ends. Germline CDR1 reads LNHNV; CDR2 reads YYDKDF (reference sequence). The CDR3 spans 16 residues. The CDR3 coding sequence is TGTGCCACCAGCAGAGAGCAGGACAGCCTCAATCAGCCCCAGCATTTT. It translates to CATSREQDSLNQPQHF.